This record covers a single T cell receptor (beta chain). The data were obtained in a study of T-cell reconstitution after alpha-beta-depleted transplantation in children. Unique molecular identifiers were built into the TCRbeta library. MiXCR, applied by TCRdb to the PCR reads, yields one record per CDR3 protein. The table includes hundreds of thousands of distinct CDR3 sequences, around a sixth detected once. V shed 5 bases and J shed 3 bases, with 16 bases lying between them. The CDR3 totals 16 residues. Germline lookup yields CDR1 KGHDR and CDR2 SFDVKD. The chain carries TRBV24-1 and TRBJ2-1; D remains unclear. Sequencing was performed on PBMCs from the stem cell graft donor, taken from the stem cell graft. This clonotype originated in a human donor who donated a stem cell graft to a child with acute myeloid leukemia. DNA of the CDR3: TGTGCCACCAGTGGAAATGGTGACGGTAACTACAATGAGCAGTTCTTC. Encoded protein: CATSGNGDGNYNEQFF.